What follows are 32 T cell receptor beta chains derived from one specimen sequenced in a study of cytomegalovirus exposure and HLA in healthy donors. The PCR made use of 60 Vbeta and 13 Jbeta primers. Sequenced by immunoSEQ multiplex PCR; TCRdb stores in-frame clones only, minus some. The sample has approximately 130,000 clones; around nine tenths are singletons. Sequencing was carried out using PBMCs. The receptors were gathered from a young woman in good health and CMV-seronegative.

This clone was seen a few times. The genes are TRBV4-3 and TRBJ1-1, with 7 bases matching TRBD1. The germline V gene has CDR1 LGHNA and CDR2 YSLEER. J lost 1 base, V lost 1 base, and 0 bases had no gene match. This CDR3 has 14 amino acids. CDR3 residues: CASSQGDRNTEAFF. The CDR3 region has the DNA TGCGCCAGCAGCCAAGGGGACAGGAACACTGAAGCTTTCTTT.

This clone has only a few counts. This chain uses TRBV20-1 with TRBJ2-7, with D possibly being TRBD1 (5 bases). CDR3 length: 11 residues. The germline V gene encodes CDR1 DFQATT and CDR2 SNEGSKA (reference sequence). V was trimmed by 5 bases and J by 3 bases, leaving 8 bases between them. Here the CDR3 DNA reads TGCAGTGCTTGGGGCCACTACGAGCAGTACTTC. Residues: CSAWGHYEQYF.

This clone was recorded once. Other DNA sequences within the sample encode an identical CDR3. This chain joins TRBV29-1 and TRBJ2-5; no clear D gene. Germline V gene lookup returns CDR1 SQVTM and CDR2 ANQGSEA. This CDR3 is 14 amino acids long. Trimming removed 0 bases at V and 5 bases at J, with 13 bases between. CDR3: CSVEDPLRRETQYF. In nucleotides, the CDR3 is TGCAGCGTTGAAGATCCACTGCGGCGTGAGACCCAGTACTTC.

This clone was recorded once. This chain connects TRBV18 to TRBJ1-1; TRBD1 matches 11 bases. Trimming cost V 7 bases and J 4 bases; bases outside gene matches: 5. This CDR3 comprises 14 residues. Germline CDR1 reads KGHSH; CDR2 reads LQKENI. The CDR3 loop reads CASFTGTGGTEAFF. The CDR3 DNA sequence: TGTGCCAGCTTTACCGGGACAGGGGGCACTGAAGCTTTCTTT.

V is TRBV30 and J is TRBJ2-5; TRBD2 might be the D (5 bases). The germline gives CDR1 GTSNPN, CDR2 SVGIG (reference sequence). This CDR3 comprises 13 residues. V was trimmed by 2 bases and J by 4 bases, leaving 11 bases between them. The CDR3 sequence is CAWSLASIETQYF. For the CDR3, the DNA is TGTGCCTGGAGTTTGGCTAGCATAGAGACCCAGTACTTC.

The chain couples TRBV5-1 to TRBJ1-1, with D perhaps matching TRBD1 (5 bases). Trimming removed 0 bases from V and 2 bases from J, with 17 bases in between. From germline, CDR1 is SGHRS and CDR2 YFSETQ. This CDR3 has 17 amino acids. CDR3 protein: CASSLEYKGKDNTEAFF. For the CDR3, the DNA is TGCGCCAGCAGCTTGGAATATAAGGGGAAGGATAACACTGAAGCTTTCTTT.

CDR3 sequence (DNA): TGTGCCAGCAGCCGGGCTAGCGGGGGCCCTAGGCGGGAGACCCAGTACTTC. This gives the protein CASSRASGGPRRETQYF. This chain joins TRBV7-7 and TRBJ2-5; 10 bases line up with TRBD2. Germline V gives CDR1 SSHAT, CDR2 FNYEAQ (reference sequence). The CDR3 contains 17 residues. V was clipped by 5 bases and J by 5 bases; unmatched bases: 14.

This chain connects TRBV27 to TRBJ1-4, with D perhaps matching TRBD1 (5 bases). V was pared by 4 bases and J by 3 bases, with 9 bases between. CDR1 and CDR2 from the germline V gene are MNHEY and SMNVEV (reference sequence). This CDR3 contains 14 residues. The CDR3 DNA sequence: TGTGCCAGCAGTTCGACAGTTTCTAATGAAAAACTGTTTTTT. Protein product: CASSSTVSNEKLFF. The full variable domain, with the rest looked up from reference TRBV27 and TRBJ1-4, is EAQVTQNPRYLITVTGKKLTVTCSQNMNHEYMSWYRQDPGLGLRQIYYSMNVEVTDKGDVPEGYKVSRKEKRNFPLILESPSPNQTSLYFCASSSTVSNEKLFFGSGTQLSVL.

The chain links TRBV5-8 to TRBJ1-5; D is undetermined. The CDR3 extends over 14 amino acids. V was shortened by 2 bases and J by 7 bases, with 13 bases between the two germline ends. The germline gives CDR1 SGHTS, CDR2 YDEGEE. CDR3 residues: CASSFIAPGQPQHF. In DNA, the CDR3 is TGTGCCAGCAGCTTCATAGCCCCGGGACAGCCCCAGCATTTT. The full variable domain, with the rest looked up from reference TRBV5-8 and TRBJ1-5, is EAGVTQSPTHLIKTRGQQATLRCSPISGHTSVYWYQQALGLGLQFLLWYDEGEERNRGNFPPRFSGRQFPNYSSELNVNALELEDSALYLCASSFIAPGQPQHFGDGTRLSIL.

The chain couples TRBV4-1 to TRBJ2-5; 7 positions match TRBD1. Germline V gene data show CDR1 as MGHRA and CDR2 as YSYEKL. There are 14 residues in the CDR3. V shed 2 bases, J shed 5 bases, and the junction held 5 bases outside the gene matches. The CDR3 region has the DNA TGCGCCAGCAGCCAAACCACAGGGGAGGAGACCCAGTACTTC. Translated: CASSQTTGEETQYF.

The chain has TRBV10-3 and TRBJ2-1, with D possibly being TRBD2 (6 bases). V dropped 5 bases and J dropped 0 bases, with 14 bases sitting between them. The germline gives CDR1 ENHRY, CDR2 SYGVKD. This CDR3 is built from 16 residues. The CDR3 is CAISTPRGTSYNEQFF. Here the CDR3 DNA reads TGTGCCATCAGTACTCCCCGGGGGACCTCCTACAATGAGCAGTTCTTC.

J is TRBJ2-5 and V is TRBV27, with 7 bases matching TRBD1. The tail of the sequence fits TRBJ2-7 better, so the J call may be wrong. The CDR3 covers 15 residues. Germline CDR1 and CDR2: MNHEY and SMNVEV (reference sequence). The chain's CDR3 is CASSSNLGQSYEQYF. DNA of the CDR3: TGTGCCAGCAGCTCCAACCTGGGACAGTCCTACGAGCAGTACTTC.

CDR3: CAWKRTGGGGYTF. The CDR3 DNA is TGTGCCTGGAAAAGGACAGGGGGTGGTGGCTACACCTTC. The rearrangement links TRBV30 to TRBJ1-2, with 10 bases aligning to TRBD1. There are 13 residues in the CDR3. The germline CDR1 and CDR2 sequences are GTSNPN and SVGIG (reference sequence). V lost 4 bases to trimming and J lost 7 bases; unmatched junction nucleotides: 6.

This clone was picked up one time. The rearrangement uses TRBV9 and TRBJ2-1; 8 bases align to TRBD2. Germline CDR1 SGDLS, CDR2 YYNGEE. Trimming at V came to 4 bases and at J to 12 bases, leaving 9 bases not matched to a gene. The CDR3 sequence is 13 residues long. The CDR3 is CASSRQAGEGQFF. In nucleotides, the CDR3 is TGTGCCAGCAGCAGGCAAGCGGGGGAGGGGCAGTTCTTC. Full variable domain (remainder filled in from reference TRBV9 and TRBJ2-1): DSGVTQTPKHLITATGQRVTLRCSPRSGDLSVYWYQQSLDQGLQFLIQYYNGEERAKGNILERFSAQQFPDLHSELNLSSLELGDSALYFCASSRQAGEGQFFGPGTRLTVL.

V and J are TRBV30 and TRBJ2-4, with D possibly being TRBD1 (5 bases). The CDR3 sequence is 16 residues long. Germline-derived CDR1 and CDR2 are GTSNPN and SVGIG (reference sequence). Trimming took 2 bases from V and 4 from J, leaving 18 bases between them. DNA of the CDR3: TGTGCCTGGAGTCCCCTGCGGTCGGCAGGGAAAAACATTCAGTACTTC. Amino acid sequence: CAWSPLRSAGKNIQYF. Filled out from reference TRBV30 and TRBJ2-4, the complete variable domain reads SQTIHQWPATLVQPVGSPLSLECTVEGTSNPNLYWYRQAAGRGLQLLFYSVGIGQISSEVPQNLSASRPQDRQFILSSKKLLLSDSGFYLCAWSPLRSAGKNIQYFGAGTRLSVL.

For this clone: Other nucleotide sequences from this sample produce the same CDR3. The V gene is TRBV9, the J gene TRBJ1-6; no clear D gene. Looked up from germline, CDR1 is SGDLS and CDR2 is YYNGEE. V was pared by 0 bases and J by 5 bases, with 6 bases between. This CDR3 has 14 residues. CDR3 amino acids: CASSVGGDNSPLHF. As DNA, the CDR3 is TGTGCCAGCAGCGTAGGCGGGGATAATTCACCCCTCCACTTT.

The chain employs TRBV18 and TRBJ1-1; D unclear. Per germline, CDR1 KGHSH and CDR2 LQKENI. The CDR3 totals 14 residues. V gave up 2 bases and J gave up 6 bases, with 13 bases separating them. For the CDR3, the DNA is TGTGCCAGCTCACCAAACCCTCGGGTGCCTGAAGCTTTCTTT. Its protein is CASSPNPRVPEAFF.

The chain carries TRBV5-4 and TRBJ2-3, with 10 bases lining up with TRBD2. In germline, CDR1 is SGHNT, CDR2 YYREEE (reference sequence). Losses at the gene ends were 4 bases for V and 2 bases for J; bases not matched to a gene: 13. The length of the CDR3 is 18 residues. The CDR3 here is CASSPGGLAALNTDTQYF. As DNA, the CDR3 is TGTGCCAGCAGCCCAGGCGGACTAGCGGCTCTAAACACAGATACGCAGTATTTT.

In this sample, this clone turned up a few times. The genes are TRBV6-5 and TRBJ1-1; D might be TRBD1 (6 bases). Germline assignment: CDR1 MNHEY and CDR2 SVGAGI. CDR3 length equals 15 residues. The V gene lost 5 bases and the J gene lost 0 bases, with 13 bases spanning the gap. DNA for the CDR3: TGTGCCAGCAGTAAAAACTACAGGGTGAACACTGAAGCTTTCTTT. This encodes CASSKNYRVNTEAFF.

The chain uses TRBV6-1 and TRBJ1-1; TRBD1 matches at 8 bases. V was clipped by 7 bases and J by 3 bases; unmatched bases: 10. Germline CDR1 MNHNS, CDR2 SASEGT. This CDR3 has 15 amino acids. CDR3 protein: CASIPLQGADTEAFF. Written as DNA, the CDR3 is TGTGCCAGCATCCCACTCCAGGGGGCTGACACTGAAGCTTTCTTT.

The V gene is TRBV6-5, the J gene TRBJ1-1, with 9 bases identical to TRBD1. The CDR3 is made up of 15 amino acids. Germline lookup yields CDR1 MNHEY and CDR2 SVGAGI. V gave up 2 bases and J gave up 6 bases; unmatched junction bases: 7. The CDR3 DNA reads TGTGCCAGCAGTTACGGGACAGGGTTTGTCGCTGAAGCTTTCTTT. Protein: CASSYGTGFVAEAFF.

This clone was observed a single time. The chain is built from TRBV5-8 and TRBJ2-7; D is perhaps TRBD1 (6 bases). CDR1 SGHTS and CDR2 YDEGEE come from the germline V gene. The CDR3 sequence is 13 residues long. The V end lost 2 bases, the J end lost 5 bases, and 11 bases lay between the germline ends. CDR3 sequence reads: CASSLQGSHEQYF. The CDR3 DNA sequence: TGTGCCAGCAGCTTACAGGGTTCCCACGAGCAGTACTTC.

Written as DNA, the CDR3 is TGCGCCAGCAGCCAAGGTTCGGCAGGCTATGGCTACACCTTC. Encoded protein: CASSQGSAGYGYTF. V and J are TRBV4-1 and TRBJ1-2, with D hard to call. Germline V gene data show CDR1 as MGHRA and CDR2 as YSYEKL. V was trimmed by 1 base and J by 4 bases, leaving 10 bases between them. This CDR3 spans 14 amino acids.

This clone was seen a few times. The genes are TRBV7-6 and TRBJ1-2, with D perhaps matching TRBD1 (6 bases). Germline CDR1 and CDR2: SGHVS and FNYEAQ. This CDR3 has 11 residues. The V gene lost 6 bases and the J gene lost 5 bases, with 7 bases spanning the gap. The CDR3 is CASSTGYGYTF. CDR3 DNA: TGTGCCAGCAGTACAGGGTATGGCTACACCTTC.

The gene calls are TRBV27 and TRBJ2-3; TRBD2 aligns across 9 bases. Germline V gives CDR1 MNHEY, CDR2 SMNVEV (reference sequence). The CDR3 covers 16 residues. V dropped 2 bases and J dropped 2; count of bases not matched to a gene: 5. CDR3 in DNA: TGTGCCAGCAGTTTACTAGCGGGGCCTTCCACAGATACGCAGTATTTT. Its protein product is CASSLLAGPSTDTQYF.

The chain employs TRBV6-5 and TRBJ1-2, with D perhaps matching TRBD1 (6 bases). The germline gives CDR1 MNHEY, CDR2 SVGAGI. CDR3 size: 16 residues. Trimming took 0 bases from V and 1 from J, leaving 12 bases between them. The DNA for the CDR3 is TGTGCCAGCAGTTACTCCTGGACAGCGAATAACTATGGCTACACCTTC. Translation: CASSYSWTANNYGYTF.

This clone was seen a single time. This chain links TRBV7-9 with TRBJ1-2; D is uncertain. Trimming took 5 bases from V and 3 from J, leaving 22 bases between them. This CDR3 has 17 amino acids. Germline V gene data show CDR1 as SEHNR and CDR2 as FQNEAQ (reference sequence). CDR3 amino acids: CASSGGVRLVPDYGYTF. CDR3 sequence (DNA): TGTGCCAGCAGCGGAGGCGTCAGATTGGTACCGGACTATGGCTACACCTTC.

In the case of this clone: Other DNA sequences in the same sample also yield this CDR3. The V and J genes are TRBV15 and TRBJ2-5, with 7 nucleotides matching TRBD2. Trimming cost V 3 bases and J 1 base; bases outside gene matches: 11. Germline CDR1 is LNHNV and CDR2 is YYDKDF (reference sequence). This CDR3 spans 17 amino acids. CDR3 sequence (DNA): TGTGCCACCAGCAGGGATGTGGCTAGCGGAGGCCAAGAGACCCAGTACTTC. Its translation: CATSRDVASGGQETQYF. The full variable domain, completed using reference TRBV15 and TRBJ2-5, is DAMVIQNPRYQVTQFGKPVTLSCSQTLNHNVMYWYQQKSSQAPKLLFHYYDKDFNNEADTPDNFQSRRPNTSFCFLDIRSPGLGDTAMYLCATSRDVASGGQETQYFGPGTRLLVL.

This rearrangement joins TRBV15 to TRBJ1-4; 7 bases fit TRBD1. The V gene's germline CDR1 is LNHNV and CDR2 YYDKDF (reference sequence). This CDR3 is 16 amino acids long. Trimming removed 0 bases from V and 0 bases from J; junction bases left unmatched: 1. CDR3 nucleotide sequence: TGTGCCACCAGCAGAGACCAGGGGGCAACTAATGAAAAACTGTTTTTT. This codes for CATSRDQGATNEKLFF.

This clone was counted a single time. This chain joins TRBV7-8 and TRBJ2-5; 8 bases line up with TRBD2. J lost 1 base, V lost 6 bases, and 7 bases had no gene match. The germline gives CDR1 SGHVS, CDR2 FQNEAQ. The length of the CDR3 is 15 residues. The CDR3 DNA reads TGTGCCAGCAGGGACCCGGGGGGGACCCAAGAGACCCAGTACTTC. It specifies CASRDPGGTQETQYF.

This chain joins TRBV5-4 and TRBJ2-1; D perhaps matches TRBD1 (6 bases). Trimming removed 4 bases from V and 5 bases from J, with 13 bases in between. The CDR3 consists of 14 residues. In germline, CDR1 is SGHNT, CDR2 YYREEE (reference sequence). As DNA, the CDR3 is TGTGCCAGCAGCCTCGGACAGTTAAACAATGAGCAGTTCTTC. Its protein product is CASSLGQLNNEQFF.

This clone was observed once. This chain connects TRBV28 to TRBJ1-3; no clear D gene. The V gene lost 6 bases and the J gene lost 6 bases, with 12 bases spanning the gap. The length of the CDR3 is 13 residues. Germline values: CDR1 MDHEN, CDR2 SYDVKM. CDR3 nucleotides: TGTGCCAGCAGGGAGCCCATTGAAAACACCATATATTTT. This sequence encodes CASREPIENTIYF. The full variable domain, with the rest looked up from reference TRBV28 and TRBJ1-3, is DVKVTQSSRYLVKRTGEKVFLECVQDMDHENMFWYRQDPGLGLRLIYFSYDVKMKEKGDIPEGYSVSREKKERFSLILESASTNQTSMYLCASREPIENTIYFGEGSWLTVV.